The clone carrying this T cell receptor (beta chain) appeared many times. Its antigen is unknown. The data were taken from a study of Graves' ophthalmopathy and Graves' hyperthyroidism. Whole-study results and caveats: Among expanded thyroid clonotypes above 0.001 frequency, most also occurred in blood.

The CDR3 is made up of 15 amino acids. V was pared by 1 base and J by 3 bases, with 2 bases of the junction left unmatched. Germline V CDR1 and CDR2: SNHLY, FYNNEI. Amplification of TCR beta CDR3 regions used RNA transcripts. First-round RT-PCR employed HTBI primers, with a second-round multiplex PCR after it. MiXCR was run by TCRdb on the multiplex PCR reads, yielding one entry per CDR3 protein. The sample holds over 200,000 distinct CDR3 sequences, approximately 28% seen once. The gene calls are TRBV2 and TRBJ2-7; 11 bases fit TRBD1. This TCR derives from a man in his fifties with Graves' ophthalmopathy. The sample was peripheral blood. The CDR3 coding sequence is TGTGCCAGCAGTGAAGGGACAGGGGGCGGCTACGAGCAGTACTTC. Translation: CASSEGTGGGYEQYF. Variable domain in full (rest from reference TRBV2 and TRBJ2-7): EPEVTQTPSHQVTQMGQEVILRCVPISNHLYFYWYRQILGQKVEFLVSFYNNEISEKSEIFDDQFSVERPDGSNFTLKIRSTKLEDSAMYFCASSEGTGGGYEQYFGPGTRLTVT.